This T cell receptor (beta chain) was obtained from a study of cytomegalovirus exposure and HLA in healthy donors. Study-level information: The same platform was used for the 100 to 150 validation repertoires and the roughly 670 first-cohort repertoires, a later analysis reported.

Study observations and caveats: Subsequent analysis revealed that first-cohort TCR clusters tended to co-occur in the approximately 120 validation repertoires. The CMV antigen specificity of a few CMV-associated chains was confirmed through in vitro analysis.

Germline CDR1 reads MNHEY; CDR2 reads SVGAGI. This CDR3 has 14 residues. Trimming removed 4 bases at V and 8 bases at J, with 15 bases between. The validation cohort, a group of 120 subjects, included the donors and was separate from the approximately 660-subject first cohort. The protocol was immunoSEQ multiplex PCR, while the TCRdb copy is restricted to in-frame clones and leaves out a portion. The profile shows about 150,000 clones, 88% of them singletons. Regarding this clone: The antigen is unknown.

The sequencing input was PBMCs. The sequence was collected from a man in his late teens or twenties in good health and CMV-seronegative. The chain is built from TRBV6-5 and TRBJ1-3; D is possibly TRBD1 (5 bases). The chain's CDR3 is CASSSDSLWDTIYF. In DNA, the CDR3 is TGTGCCAGCAGTTCCGACAGCCTCTGGGACACCATATATTTT.